Below, one TCR beta chain is given with its context. Its antigen is still unknown. No base quality values were provided; no much bigger clone lies one nucleotide off. The donors were 40 or so Caucasian individuals from Russia, aged roughly 6 to 100 years, who were systemically healthy. About 10 milliliters of peripheral blood were drawn from each donor into EDTA-treated Vacutainer tubes. Ficoll-Paque density-gradient centrifugation was used to isolate PBMCs, with at least 6.5 million per sample. Trizol reagent was used to extract total RNA from PBMCs, with at least 5.5 micrograms per sample. Naive CD45RAhigh/CD27high T cell percentages were measured by flow cytometry on a PBMC aliquot from every donor. The library was produced with 5' RACE. TCRdb records Illumina HiSeq 2500 as the sequencer. A second roughly 6 to 12 cycle PCR used a sample-barcoded 5' primer and a J-beta primer mix. Each TCR beta cDNA molecule received a unique molecular identifier from a template-switch 5' adaptor carrying 12 random nucleotides. Each sample yielded at least 3 million CDR3-containing paired-end reads. All of the RNA was converted into first-strand cDNA using the Mint cDNA synthesis kit, with a TRBC-specific oligonucleotide serving as the primer. Following uracil-DNA glycosylase treatment, a first 18-cycle PCR with universal primers M1SS and BC2_uni_R was performed on all cDNA. Under the source paper's analysis protocol: For normalization, 1 million high-quality reads, each with a distinct molecular identifier, were randomly selected from each sample. Instead of being binned into consensus sequences, reads with shared molecular identifiers were discarded. CDR3 identification, clonotype clustering and error correction used MiTCR with a Q25 quality threshold and the strictest error-elimination algorithm. A nonparametric unseen species model using Euler transformation provided a lower-bound estimate of total TCR beta diversity. TCRdb reran the public reads through fastp at Q25 and MiXCR, keeping productive beta chains. When rows share a CDR3 protein, they turn into one entry using the most common DNA and genes. These V and J calls rely on TCRdb rather than the paper's analysis. In this sample the table shows approximately 670,000 distinct CDR3 sequences, approximately 40% of which occur a single time. The top ten hold roughly 30% of the sample.

These data belong to a study of blood T cells in healthy people across ages (dated by TCRdb to between 2014 and 2016). Context from the whole study: In model experiments, template switching captured about one uniquely barcoded TCR beta cDNA molecule for every two T cells. Age-related changes in TCR beta repertoire diversity were measured in the study by deep sequencing normalized with unique cDNA molecular identifiers. The donors were divided into four age groups: young (average approximately 15 years), middle-aged (roughly 42), aged (roughly 66) and long-lived (around 87). To avoid experimental bias, donors of different ages were spread randomly across the sequencing lanes. Using the same blood draw, the study looked at two additional independent replicas of 1 million unique cDNA reads for two donors, one aged 18 to 30 and the other aged 80 or older.

The paper as a whole reports these results and caveats: Conclusive comparison of naive and antigen-experienced compartments was prevented by the profiling of bulk unsorted PBMCs. Compared with the aged group, the long-lived group had more naive CD4+ T cells, fewer expanded clones and increased TCR diversity, a pattern suggesting age selection. A strong correlation was found between observed TCR beta diversity and the percentage of naive T cells measured by flow cytometry. Total diversity estimates from one million sequenced T cells were considered lower bounds and underestimates. Observed TCR beta diversity per million T cells fell roughly linearly with age, and a significant reduction was already apparent by age roughly 40. Because the CMV infection status of the donors was unknown, age-related changes in expanded clonotypes may potentially have been confounded.

The CDR3 contains 17 residues, cysteine and phenylalanine counted. Only the CDR3 region is kept as DNA, spanning 51 bases read in frame from base 1. V is pruned by 0 bases and J by 6 bases, leaving 8 bases of the junction without a gene match. Based on the germline V gene, the CDR1 and CDR2 sequences are MNHEY and SVGAGI. The chain is made from TRBV6-5 and TRBJ2-2; TRBD1 fits 9 bases in the junction. Sequenced material: blood. The sequence was obtained from a man older than 75 in good health. CDR3 reads: CASSYSNRGHGSGELFF. The DNA sequence is TGTGCCAGCAGTTACTCTAACAGGGGGCATGGGTCCGGGGAGCTGTTTTTT.